This is a list of T cell receptor beta chains from one sample in a study of CD8 T cells in ankylosing spondylitis. TCRdb re-analysed the 5' RACE reads in MiXCR, keeping a single row per CDR3 protein. This sample has roughly 370,000 distinct CDR3 sequences; more than 20% occur once, and the top ten carry about a sixth. The sequenced material came from blood, either unsorted or a sorted T cell fraction (not recorded which). All receptors come from a male donor with ankylosing spondylitis. Each CDR3 is given with its conserved first and last residue. D genes are given only for firm matches. The size field is filled for only some rows; it gives once, few, many or a size class.

clone size: NA
V gene: TRBV18
D gene: NA
J gene: TRBJ1-1
CDR3 DNA: TGTGCCAGCTCGCCGGGTGTGGACAAGAACACTGAAGCTTTCTTT
CDR3 protein: CASSPGVDKNTEAFF

clone size: NA
V gene: TRBV5-1
D gene: NA
J gene: TRBJ1-2
CDR3 DNA: TGCGCCAGCAGCTTCCAGGGAATAAACTATGGCTACACCTTC
CDR3 protein: CASSFQGINYGYTF

clone size: few
V gene: TRBV12-3/TRBV12-4
D gene: TRBD2
J gene: TRBJ2-1
CDR3 DNA: TGTGCCAGCACTCCCGGCGGGAGGGGGGATGAGCAGTTCTTC
CDR3 protein: CASTPGGRGDEQFF

clone size: NA
V gene: TRBV14
D gene: NA
J gene: TRBJ2-7
CDR3 DNA: TGTGCCAGCTCGATTTTTGGCTCCTACGAGCAGTACTTC
CDR3 protein: CASSIFGSYEQYF

clone size: NA
V gene: TRBV5-1
D gene: TRBD2
J gene: TRBJ2-3
CDR3 DNA: TGCGCCAGCAGCTTGGAACCGGGACTAGCGGGAGGGTCAGATACGCAGTATTTT
CDR3 protein: CASSLEPGLAGGSDTQYF

clone size: few
V gene: TRBV4-3
D gene: TRBD1
J gene: TRBJ2-2
CDR3 DNA: TGCGCCAGCAGCCAAGCCCGGACAGGGGGCTCTACCGGGGAGCTGTTTTTT
CDR3 protein: CASSQARTGGSTGELFF

clone size: few
V gene: TRBV15
D gene: TRBD1
J gene: TRBJ2-1
CDR3 DNA: TGTGCCACCAAGACAGGGCGCAATGAGCAGTTCTTC
CDR3 protein: CATKTGRNEQFF

clone size: NA
V gene: TRBV10-3
D gene: TRBD1
J gene: TRBJ2-3
CDR3 DNA: TGTGCCATCAGACCGGGACAGGGTTCAGATACGCAGTATTTT
CDR3 protein: CAIRPGQGSDTQYF

clone size: few
V gene: TRBV4-1
D gene: NA
J gene: TRBJ2-7
CDR3 DNA: TGCGCCAGCAGCCAAAGCGGGCGCGGACCGACCTACGAGCAGTACTTC
CDR3 protein: CASSQSGRGPTYEQYF

clone size: many
V gene: TRBV20-1
D gene: NA
J gene: TRBJ2-2
CDR3 DNA: TGCAGTGCTAGATTCGAGACAGTGAACACCGGGGAGCTGTTTTTT
CDR3 protein: CSARFETVNTGELFF

clone size: few
V gene: TRBV24-1
D gene: TRBD2
J gene: TRBJ2-1
CDR3 DNA: TGTGCCACCAGTGATCCCCAGGGGACTAGCGGGAGAACGGTCCACAATGAGCAGTTCTTC
CDR3 protein: CATSDPQGTSGRTVHNEQFF

clone size: once
V gene: TRBV20-1
D gene: TRBD2
J gene: TRBJ2-1
CDR3 DNA: TGCAGTGCTAGTAGCGGGAGAGCCTACAATGAGCAGTTCTTC
CDR3 protein: CSASSGRAYNEQFF

clone size: few
V gene: TRBV21-1
D gene: NA
J gene: TRBJ1-2
CDR3 DNA: TGTGCCAGCAGCTCCCGGACCTGGGGCTACACCTTC
CDR3 protein: CASSSRTWGYTF

clone size: NA
V gene: TRBV18
D gene: TRBD1
J gene: TRBJ2-7
CDR3 DNA: TGTGCCAGCTCACAGGACAGGGACGAGCAGTACTTC
CDR3 protein: CASSQDRDEQYF

clone size: NA
V gene: TRBV4-1
D gene: NA
J gene: TRBJ2-5
CDR3 DNA: TGCGCCAGCAGCCAAGTTACACCTCAAGAGACCCAGTACTTC
CDR3 protein: CASSQVTPQETQYF

clone size: few
V gene: TRBV12-3/TRBV12-4
D gene: NA
J gene: TRBJ1-4
CDR3 DNA: TGTGCCAGCAGTTTCCAGGGTCAAAATGAAAAACTGTTTTTT
CDR3 protein: CASSFQGQNEKLFF

clone size: NA
V gene: TRBV11-3
D gene: NA
J gene: TRBJ2-1
CDR3 DNA: TGTGCCAGCAGCTTAGTCTCCGGGACGGGGTACAATGAGCAGTTCTTC
CDR3 protein: CASSLVSGTGYNEQFF

clone size: many
V gene: TRBV7-9
D gene: TRBD1
J gene: TRBJ2-7
CDR3 DNA: TGTGCCAGCAGCTTTAAACCCCTTTCGGACAGGGCCTACGAGCAGTACTTC
CDR3 protein: CASSFKPLSDRAYEQYF

clone size: NA
V gene: TRBV6-2/TRBV6-3
D gene: TRBD1
J gene: TRBJ1-2
CDR3 DNA: TGTGCCAGCAAGTGGGGACAGATCTATGGCTACACCTTC
CDR3 protein: CASKWGQIYGYTF

clone size: NA
V gene: TRBV7-6
D gene: NA
J gene: TRBJ2-2
CDR3 DNA: TGTGCCAGCACGGGGAAAAAGACCGGGGAGCTGTTTTTT
CDR3 protein: CASTGKKTGELFF

clone size: NA
V gene: TRBV7-2
D gene: TRBD1
J gene: TRBJ2-7
CDR3 DNA: TGTGCCAGCAGCCTGTTACAGGGGAGTGTCTACGAGCAGTACTTC
CDR3 protein: CASSLLQGSVYEQYF

clone size: few
V gene: TRBV2
D gene: TRBD2
J gene: TRBJ2-1
CDR3 DNA: TGTGCCAGCAGCTCGAACAGCGGGGCTCTTGGCAATGAGCAGTTCTTC
CDR3 protein: CASSSNSGALGNEQFF

clone size: NA
V gene: TRBV20-1
D gene: NA
J gene: TRBJ2-1
CDR3 DNA: TGCAGTGCTAGAAGCCAGGAGGTATACAATGAGCAGTTCTTC
CDR3 protein: CSARSQEVYNEQFF

clone size: few
V gene: TRBV7-2
D gene: NA
J gene: TRBJ1-6
CDR3 DNA: TGTGCCAGCAGCTTAGTTGCAGCGCACCAATCACCCCTCCACTTT
CDR3 protein: CASSLVAAHQSPLHF

clone size: NA
V gene: TRBV20-1
D gene: NA
J gene: TRBJ2-5
CDR3 DNA: TGCAGTGCAGGCCGGGCGGAGACCCAGTACTTC
CDR3 protein: CSAGRAETQYF

clone size: NA
V gene: TRBV28
D gene: TRBD2
J gene: TRBJ2-2
CDR3 DNA: TGTGCCAGCCTCCTCCGAGCGGGAGTAATCGGGGAGCTGTTTTTT
CDR3 protein: CASLLRAGVIGELFF

clone size: NA
V gene: TRBV6-1
D gene: NA
J gene: TRBJ2-1
CDR3 DNA: TGTGCCAGCAGACATCACGGACAGTCTAATGAGCAGTTCTTC
CDR3 protein: CASRHHGQSNEQFF

clone size: NA
V gene: TRBV27
D gene: NA
J gene: TRBJ2-3
CDR3 DNA: TGTGCCAGCAGTCTAACAGGGTCGGGAAGCACAGATACGCAGTATTTT
CDR3 protein: CASSLTGSGSTDTQYF

clone size: NA
V gene: TRBV7-2
D gene: NA
J gene: TRBJ2-7
CDR3 DNA: TGTGCCAGCAGCTTAGCTAATGCGCCCCAGTACGAGCAGTACTTC
CDR3 protein: CASSLANAPQYEQYF

clone size: NA
V gene: TRBV15
D gene: NA
J gene: TRBJ2-7
CDR3 DNA: TGTGCCACCAGCAGAGAGCTAGCCCGCATGGGATGGGAGCAGTACTTC
CDR3 protein: CATSRELARMGWEQYF